What follows are 4 T cell receptor beta chains derived from one specimen sequenced in a study of T cells in Graves' hyperthyroidism and ophthalmopathy. Amplified regions were TCR beta CDR3 sequences from RNA transcripts. A first-round RT-PCR of the TCR CDR3 used the HTBI primer set. MiXCR was run by TCRdb on the multiplex PCR reads, yielding one entry per CDR3 protein. The repertoire holds 250,000 to 300,000 distinct CDR3 sequences, with about 14% as singletons. The specimen sequenced was blood. Every receptor here comes from a woman in her twenties or thirties with Graves' hyperthyroidism that later progressed to Graves' ophthalmopathy.

This clonotype has just a few counts. V usage is TRBV6-6 and J usage is TRBJ1-4; 7 nucleotides agree with TRBD1. There are 15 residues in the CDR3. Unmatched junction bases numbered 5, after V lost 0 bases and J lost 7 bases. CDR1 is MNHNY, CDR2 SVGAGI, per germline (reference sequence). The CDR3 region is CASSYSAGGGEKLFF. The DNA of the CDR3 is TGTGCCAGCAGTTACTCGGCAGGGGGAGGTGAAAAACTGTTTTTT.

This clonotype was counted only a few times. The CDR3 does not end in the conserved phenylalanine or tryptophan, so this is likely a read error. The genes are TRBV28 and TRBJ1-3; a possible D gene is TRBD1 (5 bases). The germline CDR1 and CDR2 sequences are MDHEN and SYDVKM. The CDR3 contains 16 residues. The V end lost 5 bases, the J end lost 0 bases, and 14 bases lay between the germline ends. The CDR3 DNA is TGTGCCAGCAGTGCCCCGGGACGGGACTCTGGAAACACCATATATCTT. Amino acids: CASSAPGRDSGNTIYL.

CDR3 coding DNA: TGTGCCAGTAGCATACAATATGAGGCCGGGGAGCTGTTTTTT. As protein: CASSIQYEAGELFF. V is TRBV19 and J is TRBJ2-2; D gene ambiguous. Trimming took off 6 bases at V and 6 bases at J, with 14 bases between the two ends. This CDR3 comprises 14 residues. The germline V gene has CDR1 LNHDA and CDR2 SQIVND (reference sequence).

This clonotype was seen many times. This chain connects TRBV28 to TRBJ2-7; TRBD2 matches 7 bases. The CDR3 spans 12 residues. Germline V gives CDR1 MDHEN, CDR2 SYDVKM. V lost 7 bases and J lost 2; bases outside the gene matches: 2. DNA for the CDR3: TGTGCCAGCACCGGGACTACCTACGAGCAGTACTTC. Translating it yields CASTGTTYEQYF.